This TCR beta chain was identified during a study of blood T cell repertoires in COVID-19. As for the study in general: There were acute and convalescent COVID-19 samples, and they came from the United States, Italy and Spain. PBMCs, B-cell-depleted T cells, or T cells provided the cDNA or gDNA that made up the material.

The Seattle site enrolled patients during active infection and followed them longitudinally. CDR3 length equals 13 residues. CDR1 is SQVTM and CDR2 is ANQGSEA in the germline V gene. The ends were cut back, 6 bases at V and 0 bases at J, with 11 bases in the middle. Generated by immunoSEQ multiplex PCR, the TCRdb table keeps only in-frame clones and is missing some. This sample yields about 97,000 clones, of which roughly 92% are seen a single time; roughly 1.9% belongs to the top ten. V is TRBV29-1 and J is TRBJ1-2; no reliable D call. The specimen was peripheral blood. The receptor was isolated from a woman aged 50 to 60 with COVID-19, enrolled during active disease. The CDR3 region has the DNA TGCAGCGTCGTGGGAGACACTAACTATGGCTACACCTTC. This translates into CSVVGDTNYGYTF. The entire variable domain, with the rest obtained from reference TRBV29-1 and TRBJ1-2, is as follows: SAVISQKPSRDICQRGTSLTIQCQVDSQVTMMFWYRQQPGQSLTLIATANQGSEATYESGFVIDKFPISRPNLTFSTLTVSNMSPEDSSIYLCSVVGDTNYGYTFGSGTRLTVV.